Listed below are T cell receptor beta chains from one sample, sequenced in a study of CD8 T cells in Susac syndrome. MiXCR was run by TCRdb on the immunoSEQ multiplex PCR reads, yielding one entry per CDR3 protein. The data contain approximately 79,000 distinct CDR3 sequences, roughly 92% of them singletons. Sequenced sample: CD8+ T cells from PBMCs. These receptors came from a human donor with Susac syndrome. Both conserved end residues are trimmed from each CDR3.

v_gene,len,CDR3aa
TRBV2,14,ASSDRARGTNYGYT
TRBV4-2,11,ASSQDLGTEAF
TRBV28,13,ASTGTGDSNQPQH
TRBV7-9,14,ASSLGEERANEKLF
TRBV7-9,15,ASSFPSRDSLQETQY
TRBV20-1,11,SARVHREETQY
TRBV18,15,ASSPVIPGLGTDTQY
TRBV2,11,ASSEGLTDTQY
TRBV7-7,13,ASSPTLAGTGELF
TRBV6-5,15,ASSYSIQPLTGNTIY
TRBV10-3,10,AISDPTDTQY
TRBV5-1,12,ASSLGPVRPEQF
TRBV20-1,13,SARGPTYSYNEQF
TRBV7-2,17,ASSATTGAYLQSSYEQY
TRBV9,13,ASSVDTGRGNTIY
TRBV5-1,14,ASSSRLAGRYNEQF
TRBV20-1,14,SASGGPTGVNNEQF
TRBV5-1,10,ASSPRGGELF
TRBV11-2,11,ASRSSYLYTQY
TRBV29-1,13,SVEVGTRGDGELF
TRBV27,14,ASSSEISRGTDTQY
TRBV5-5,11,ASSAEYGGELF
TRBV18,12,ASSPLTGGKEQF
TRBV11-2,16,ASSPKRFPSGSMYEQY
TRBV7-9,13,ASSLGGRWRETQY
TRBV19,12,ASSISAGAGELF
TRBV27,11,ASSPGDYSPLH
TRBV2,9,ANPGVYGYT
TRBV20-1,11,SAGTGGSPEAF
TRBV5-1,11,ASSLALADEQF